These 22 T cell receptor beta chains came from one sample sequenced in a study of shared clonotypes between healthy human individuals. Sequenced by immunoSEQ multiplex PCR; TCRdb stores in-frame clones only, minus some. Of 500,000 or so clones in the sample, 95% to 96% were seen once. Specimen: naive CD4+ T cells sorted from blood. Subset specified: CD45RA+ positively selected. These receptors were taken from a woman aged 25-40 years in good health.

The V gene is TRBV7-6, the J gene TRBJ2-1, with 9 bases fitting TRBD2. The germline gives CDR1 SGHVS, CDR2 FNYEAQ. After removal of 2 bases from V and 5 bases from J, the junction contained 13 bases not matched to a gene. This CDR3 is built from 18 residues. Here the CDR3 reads CASSLLLRGTSNHNEQFF. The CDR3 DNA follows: TGTGCCAGCAGCTTACTTCTCAGGGGGACTAGCAACCACAATGAGCAGTTCTTC.

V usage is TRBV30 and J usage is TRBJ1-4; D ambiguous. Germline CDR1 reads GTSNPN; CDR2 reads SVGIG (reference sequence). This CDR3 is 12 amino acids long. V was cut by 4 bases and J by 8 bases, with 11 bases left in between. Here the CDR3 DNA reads TGTGCCTGGACGATTCCGGGGGAAAAACTGTTTTTT. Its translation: CAWTIPGEKLFF.

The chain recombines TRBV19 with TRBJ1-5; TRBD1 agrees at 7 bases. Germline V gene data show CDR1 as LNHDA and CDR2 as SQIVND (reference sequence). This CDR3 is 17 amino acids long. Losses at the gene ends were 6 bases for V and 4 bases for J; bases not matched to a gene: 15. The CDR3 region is CASRDRRDTGKNQPQHF. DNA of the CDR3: TGTGCCAGTAGGGACAGGAGGGACACCGGAAAAAATCAGCCCCAGCATTTT.

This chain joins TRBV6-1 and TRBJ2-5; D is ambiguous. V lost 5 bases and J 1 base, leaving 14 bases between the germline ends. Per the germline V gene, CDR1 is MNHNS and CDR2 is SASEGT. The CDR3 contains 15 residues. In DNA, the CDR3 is TGTGCCAGCAGTCCGCTAAGGACCTCCCAAGAGACCCAGTACTTC. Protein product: CASSPLRTSQETQYF.

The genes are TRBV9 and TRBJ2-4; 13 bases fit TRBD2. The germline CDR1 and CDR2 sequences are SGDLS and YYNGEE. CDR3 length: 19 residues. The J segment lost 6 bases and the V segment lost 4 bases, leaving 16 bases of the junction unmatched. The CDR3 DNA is TGTGCCAGCAGCCTCAGACCTGGGACTAGCGGGAACGGGGTAAACATTCAGTACTTC. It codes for CASSLRPGTSGNGVNIQYF.

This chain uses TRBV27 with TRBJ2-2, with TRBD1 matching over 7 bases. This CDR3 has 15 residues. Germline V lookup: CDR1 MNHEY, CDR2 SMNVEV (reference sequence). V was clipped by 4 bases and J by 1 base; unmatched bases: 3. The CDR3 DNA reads TGTGCCAGCAGTTGGGGACAGCGGAACACCGGGGAGCTGTTTTTT. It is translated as CASSWGQRNTGELFF.

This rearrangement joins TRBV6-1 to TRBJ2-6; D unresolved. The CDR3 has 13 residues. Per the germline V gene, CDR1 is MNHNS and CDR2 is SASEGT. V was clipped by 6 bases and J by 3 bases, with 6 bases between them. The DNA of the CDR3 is TGTGCCAGCAGACCCAGTGGGGCCAACGTCCTGACTTTC. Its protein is CASRPSGANVLTF.

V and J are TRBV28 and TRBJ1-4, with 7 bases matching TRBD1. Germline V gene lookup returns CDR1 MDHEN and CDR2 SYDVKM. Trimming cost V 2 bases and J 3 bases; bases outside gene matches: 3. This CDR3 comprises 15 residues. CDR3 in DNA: TGTGCCAGCAGTTTAGGGGGACAGTCTAATGAAAAACTGTTTTTT. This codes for CASSLGGQSNEKLFF.

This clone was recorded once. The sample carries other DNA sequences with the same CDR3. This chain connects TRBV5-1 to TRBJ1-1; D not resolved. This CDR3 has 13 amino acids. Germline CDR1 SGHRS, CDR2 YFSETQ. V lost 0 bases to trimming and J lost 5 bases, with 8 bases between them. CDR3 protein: CASSLVPGTEAFF. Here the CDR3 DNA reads TGCGCCAGCAGCTTGGTCCCTGGAACTGAAGCTTTCTTT.

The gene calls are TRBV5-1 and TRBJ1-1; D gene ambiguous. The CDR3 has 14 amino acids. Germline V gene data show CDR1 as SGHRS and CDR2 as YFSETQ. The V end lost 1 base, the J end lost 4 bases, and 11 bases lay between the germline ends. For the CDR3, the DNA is TGCGCCAGCAGCTTGCGCCAGGAGATCACTGAAGCTTTCTTT. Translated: CASSLRQEITEAFF.

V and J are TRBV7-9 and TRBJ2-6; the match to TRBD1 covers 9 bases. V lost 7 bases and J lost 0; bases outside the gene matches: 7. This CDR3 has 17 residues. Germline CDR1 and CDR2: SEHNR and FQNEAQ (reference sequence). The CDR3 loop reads CASIRTGASSGANVLTF. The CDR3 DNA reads TGTGCCAGCATCCGGACAGGGGCCTCCTCTGGGGCCAACGTCCTGACTTTC.

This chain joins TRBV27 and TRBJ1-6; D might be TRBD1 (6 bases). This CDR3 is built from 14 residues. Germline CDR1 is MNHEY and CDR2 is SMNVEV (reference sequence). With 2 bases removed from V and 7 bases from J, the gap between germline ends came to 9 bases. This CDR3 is CASSLMGANSPLHF. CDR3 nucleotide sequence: TGTGCCAGCAGTTTAATGGGGGCCAATTCACCCCTCCACTTT.

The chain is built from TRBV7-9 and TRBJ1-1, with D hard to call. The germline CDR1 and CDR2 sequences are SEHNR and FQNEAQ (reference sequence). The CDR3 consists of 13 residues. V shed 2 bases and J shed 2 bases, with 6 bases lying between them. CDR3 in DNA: TGTGCCAGCAGCTTACACGGAAACACTGAAGCTTTCTTT. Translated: CASSLHGNTEAFF.

CDR3 residues: CASSPRDRVVNEQFF. In nucleotides, the CDR3 is TGTGCCAGCAGTCCCCGGGACAGGGTGGTTAATGAGCAGTTCTTC. This rearrangement joins TRBV28 to TRBJ2-1, with 9 nucleotides matching TRBD1. The CDR3 has 15 residues. The junction had 9 bases not matched to a gene; V was cut back by 5 bases and J by 7 bases. The germline CDR1 and CDR2 sequences are MDHEN and SYDVKM.

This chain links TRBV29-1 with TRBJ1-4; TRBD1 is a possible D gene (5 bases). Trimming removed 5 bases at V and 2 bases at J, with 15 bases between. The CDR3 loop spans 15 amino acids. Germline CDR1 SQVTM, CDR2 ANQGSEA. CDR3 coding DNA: TGCAGCGTTCAGCAGGGAGGCGCCACTAATGAAAAACTGTTTTTT. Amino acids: CSVQQGGATNEKLFF.

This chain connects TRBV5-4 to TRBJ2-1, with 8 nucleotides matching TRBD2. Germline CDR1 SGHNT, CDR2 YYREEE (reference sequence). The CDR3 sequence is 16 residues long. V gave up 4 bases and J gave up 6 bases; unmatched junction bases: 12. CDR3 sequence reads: CASSGPGLEPINEQFF. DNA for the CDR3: TGTGCCAGCAGCGGACCGGGACTAGAACCGATCAATGAGCAGTTCTTC.

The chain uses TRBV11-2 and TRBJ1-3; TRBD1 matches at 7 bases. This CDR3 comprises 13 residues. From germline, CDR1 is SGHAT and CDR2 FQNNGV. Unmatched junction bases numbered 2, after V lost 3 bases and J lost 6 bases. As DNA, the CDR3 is TGTGCCAGCAGCTTGACAGGGCTAAACACCATATATTTT. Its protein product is CASSLTGLNTIYF.

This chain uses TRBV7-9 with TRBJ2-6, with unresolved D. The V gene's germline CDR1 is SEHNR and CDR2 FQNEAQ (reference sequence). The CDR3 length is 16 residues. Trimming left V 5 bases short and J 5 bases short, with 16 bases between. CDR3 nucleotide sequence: TGTGCCAGCAGCATGAACATACAAAGTCGGGCCAACGTCCTGACTTTC. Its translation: CASSMNIQSRANVLTF.

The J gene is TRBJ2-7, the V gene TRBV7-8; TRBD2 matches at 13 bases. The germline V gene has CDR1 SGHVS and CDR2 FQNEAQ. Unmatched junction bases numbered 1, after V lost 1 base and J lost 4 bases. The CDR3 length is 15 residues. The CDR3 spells CASSLVLAGGYEQYF. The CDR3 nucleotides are TGTGCCAGCAGCTTAGTACTAGCGGGAGGGTACGAGCAGTACTTC. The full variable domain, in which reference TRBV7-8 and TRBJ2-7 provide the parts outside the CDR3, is GAGVSQSPRYKVAKRGQDVALRCDPISGHVSLFWYQQALGQGPEFLTYFQNEAQLDKSGLPSDRFFAERPEGSVSTLKIQRTQQEDSAVYLCASSLVLAGGYEQYFGPGTRLTVT.

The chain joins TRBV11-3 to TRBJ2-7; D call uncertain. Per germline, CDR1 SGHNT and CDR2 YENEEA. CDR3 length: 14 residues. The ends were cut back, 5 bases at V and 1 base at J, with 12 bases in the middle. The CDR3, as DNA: TGTGCCAGCAGCCCGCGGACCGATTCCTACGAGCAGTACTTC. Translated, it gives CASSPRTDSYEQYF.

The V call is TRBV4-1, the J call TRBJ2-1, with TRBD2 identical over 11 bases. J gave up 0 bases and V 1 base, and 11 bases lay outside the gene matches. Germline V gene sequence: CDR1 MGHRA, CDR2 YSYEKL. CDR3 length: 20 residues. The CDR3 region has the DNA TGCGCCAGCAGCCAAGCCGGGACTAGCGGAACAAAGAGCTCCTACAATGAGCAGTTCTTC. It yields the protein CASSQAGTSGTKSSYNEQFF.

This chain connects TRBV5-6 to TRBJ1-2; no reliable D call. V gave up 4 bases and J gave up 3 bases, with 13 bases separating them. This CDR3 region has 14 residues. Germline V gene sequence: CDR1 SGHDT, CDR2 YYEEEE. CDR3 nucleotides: TGTGCCAGCAGCGAACTTGGATTGGACTATGGCTACACCTTC. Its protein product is CASSELGLDYGYTF.